This T cell receptor (beta chain) appears in the sequencing data of a study of Graves' ophthalmopathy and Graves' hyperthyroidism. Study-wide points: Blood also held most thyroid clonotypes expanded above 0.001 frequency. A model built from 13 signatures distinguished ophthalmopathy from stable hyperthyroidism with around 91% sensitivity and approximately 80% specificity.

Comment on this clonotype: Antigen unknown.

The CDR3 runs to 16 residues. CDR1 is LGHDT and CDR2 is YNNKEL in the germline V gene (reference sequence). Trimming shortened V by 0 bases and J by 0 bases, and 12 bases separated the two germline ends. The TCR beta CDR3 regions underwent amplification from RNA transcripts. HTBI primers were used in a first-round RT-PCR, which preceded a second-round multiplex PCR. TCRdb re-analysed the multiplex PCR reads in MiXCR, keeping a single row per CDR3 protein. The sample holds approximately 480,000 distinct CDR3 sequences, 14% seen once. Diagnosis was based on clinical symptoms, serum thyroxine, TRAb, thyroid ultrasound and orbital computed tomography.

The chain combines TRBV3-1 with TRBJ2-7; no definite D call. Sequenced material: blood. The sequence came from a woman aged 25 to 39 with Graves' ophthalmopathy. The CDR3 DNA follows: TGTGCCAGCAGCCAAGATCCCTACTCTAGCTCCTACGAGCAGTACTTC. Translated, it gives CASSQDPYSSSYEQYF.